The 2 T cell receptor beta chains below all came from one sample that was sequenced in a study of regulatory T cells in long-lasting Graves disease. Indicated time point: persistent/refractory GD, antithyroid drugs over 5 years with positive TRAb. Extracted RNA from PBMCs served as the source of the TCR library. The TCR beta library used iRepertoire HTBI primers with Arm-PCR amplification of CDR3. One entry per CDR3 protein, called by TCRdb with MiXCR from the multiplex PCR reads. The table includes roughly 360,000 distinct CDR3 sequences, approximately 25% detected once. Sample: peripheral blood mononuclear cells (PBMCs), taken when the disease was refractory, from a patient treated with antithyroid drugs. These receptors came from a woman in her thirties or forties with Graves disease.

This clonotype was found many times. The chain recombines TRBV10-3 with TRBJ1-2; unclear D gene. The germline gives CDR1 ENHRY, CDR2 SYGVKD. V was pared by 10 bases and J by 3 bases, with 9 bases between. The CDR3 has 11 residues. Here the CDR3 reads CATGRDYGYTF. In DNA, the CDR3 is TGTGCCACCGGACGGGACTATGGCTACACCTTC.

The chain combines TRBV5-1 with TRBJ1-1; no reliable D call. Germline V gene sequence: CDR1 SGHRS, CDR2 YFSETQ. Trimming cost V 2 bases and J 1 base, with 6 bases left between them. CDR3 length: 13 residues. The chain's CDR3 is CASSFQANTEAFF. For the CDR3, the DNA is TGCGCCAGCAGCTTCCAGGCGAACACTGAAGCTTTCTTT.